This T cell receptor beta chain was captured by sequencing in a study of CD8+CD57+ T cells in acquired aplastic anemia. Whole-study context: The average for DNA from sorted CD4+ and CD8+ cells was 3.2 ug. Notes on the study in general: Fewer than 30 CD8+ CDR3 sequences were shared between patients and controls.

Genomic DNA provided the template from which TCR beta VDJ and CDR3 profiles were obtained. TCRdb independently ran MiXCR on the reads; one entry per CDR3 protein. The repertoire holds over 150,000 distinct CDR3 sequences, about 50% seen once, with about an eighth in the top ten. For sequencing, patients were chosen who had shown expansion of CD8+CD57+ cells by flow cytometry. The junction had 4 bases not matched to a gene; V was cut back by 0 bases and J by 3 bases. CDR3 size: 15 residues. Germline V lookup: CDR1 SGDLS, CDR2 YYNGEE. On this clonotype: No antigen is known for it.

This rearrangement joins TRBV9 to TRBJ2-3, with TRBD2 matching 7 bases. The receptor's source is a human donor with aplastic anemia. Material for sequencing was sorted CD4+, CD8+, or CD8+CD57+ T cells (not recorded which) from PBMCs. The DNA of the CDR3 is TGTGCCAGCAGCGTAGCGGGAGCGGGAACAGATACGCAGTATTTT. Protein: CASSVAGAGTDTQYF.